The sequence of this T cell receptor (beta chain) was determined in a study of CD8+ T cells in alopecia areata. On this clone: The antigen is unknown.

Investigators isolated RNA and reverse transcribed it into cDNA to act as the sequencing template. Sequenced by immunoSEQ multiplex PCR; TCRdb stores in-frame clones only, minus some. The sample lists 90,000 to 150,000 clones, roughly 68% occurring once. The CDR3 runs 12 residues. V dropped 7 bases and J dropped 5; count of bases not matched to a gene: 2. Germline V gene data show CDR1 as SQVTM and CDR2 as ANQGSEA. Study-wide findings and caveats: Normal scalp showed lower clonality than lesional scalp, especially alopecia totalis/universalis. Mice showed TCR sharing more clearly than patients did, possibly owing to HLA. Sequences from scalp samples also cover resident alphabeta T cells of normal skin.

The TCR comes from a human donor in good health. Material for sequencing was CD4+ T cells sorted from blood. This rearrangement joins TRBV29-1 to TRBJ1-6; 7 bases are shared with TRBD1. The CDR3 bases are TGCAGCGCGGGACAGAATAATTCACCCCTCCACTTT. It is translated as CSAGQNNSPLHF.